This note documents a single T cell receptor (beta chain) sequence. TCRdb's table, derived via immunoSEQ multiplex PCR, lists solely in-frame clones and lacks some. The sample has approximately 15,000 clones, under 95% seen once. The data were taken from a study of blood T cell repertoires in COVID-19. On the study more broadly: The United States, Italy and Spain were the sources of the acute and convalescent COVID-19 samples.

CDR3 length: 13 amino acids. Germline CDR1 LGHDT, CDR2 YNNKEL (reference sequence). J lost 13 bases, V lost 0 bases, and 5 bases had no gene match. This clonotype originated in a man aged 60 to 69 with active COVID-19. The chain carries TRBV3-1 (or the pseudogene TRBV3-2) and TRBJ1-5, with TRBD1 identical over 8 bases. The sequenced sample consisted of peripheral blood. CDR3 protein: CASSQDRDRPQHF. The CDR3, as DNA: TGTGCCAGCAGCCAAGATCGGGACAGGCCTCAGCATTTT.